The next 29 T cell receptor beta chains were all read from a single sample in a study of shared clonotypes between healthy human individuals. Clones were read by immunoSEQ multiplex PCR, and TCRdb kept only the in-frame ones, dropping some. Of about 960,000 clones in the sample, around three quarters were seen once. Sequencing input: memory CD4+ T cells sorted from blood. Subset reported: CD45RA-negative fraction. The receptors derive from a man aged 18 to 35 in good health.

The gene calls are TRBV30 and TRBJ1-6; D is uncertain. CDR3 length: 13 amino acids. Trimming removed 3 bases at V and 7 bases at J, with 10 bases between. The germline V gene encodes CDR1 GTSNPN and CDR2 SVGIG (reference sequence). DNA of the CDR3: TGTGCCTGGAGAGACGTGCCCAATTCACCCCTCCACTTT. It translates to CAWRDVPNSPLHF.

The CDR3 sequence: CASRTTGSTNEKLFF. DNA of the CDR3: TGCGCCAGCAGAACTACAGGGTCGACTAATGAAAAACTGTTTTTT. The chain carries TRBV5-1 and TRBJ1-4; D may be TRBD1 (6 bases). Germline CDR1 reads SGHRS; CDR2 reads YFSETQ. The CDR3 has 15 amino acids. V was shortened by 5 bases and J by 2 bases, with 13 bases between the two germline ends.

This CDR3 is CASSGRLTYEQYF. CDR3 coding DNA: TGTGCCAGCAGTGGACGGTTAACCTACGAGCAGTACTTC. The chain recombines TRBV2 with TRBJ2-7, with unresolved D. The germline gives CDR1 SNHLY, CDR2 FYNNEI. The germline V and J ends were trimmed by 4 bases and 2 bases, with 9 bases remaining between them. The CDR3 consists of 13 residues. Based on the CDR3 plus reference TRBV2 and TRBJ2-7, the full variable domain is EPEVTQTPSHQVTQMGQEVILRCVPISNHLYFYWYRQILGQKVEFLVSFYNNEISEKSEIFDDQFSVERPDGSNFTLKIRSTKLEDSAMYFCASSGRLTYEQYFGPGTRLTVT.

For the CDR3, the DNA is TGCGCCAGCAGCTTGGTTTTCGGGGGGCGCGATGAAAAACTGTTTTTT. Amino acid sequence: CASSLVFGGRDEKLFF. The gene calls are TRBV5-1 and TRBJ1-4; D may be TRBD1 (6 bases). V lost 0 bases and J 6 bases, leaving 15 bases between the germline ends. Germline CDR1 reads SGHRS; CDR2 reads YFSETQ. CDR3 length equals 16 residues.

The chain has TRBV28 and TRBJ1-1; no clear D. CDR3 length: 17 amino acids. V shed 1 base and J shed 0 bases, with 15 bases lying between them. Germline CDR1 and CDR2: MDHEN and SYDVKM. The CDR3 here is CASSLYPVGSMNTEAFF. Here the CDR3 DNA reads TGTGCCAGCAGTTTATACCCCGTAGGGTCCATGAACACTGAAGCTTTCTTT.

The chain uses TRBV6-5 and TRBJ2-7; D tentatively reads TRBD1 or TRBD2 (5 bases each). Looked up from germline, CDR1 is MNHEY and CDR2 is SVGAGI. Trimming removed 5 bases from V and 3 bases from J, with 11 bases in between. This CDR3 is built from 13 residues. CDR3 in DNA: TGTGCCAGCAGTGGGGGACCGAGCTACGAGCAGTACTTC. Translated: CASSGGPSYEQYF.

This clone was found a few times. This sequence joins TRBV6-1 and TRBJ2-7, with D possibly matching TRBD1 (5 bases). Trimming pared 1 base from V and 6 bases from J, leaving 10 bases between. The germline gives CDR1 MNHNS, CDR2 SASEGT. The CDR3 is made up of 13 amino acids. The CDR3, as DNA: TGTGCCAGCAGTGAAGTCGCAGGGCTCGAGCAGTACTTC. It is translated as CASSEVAGLEQYF.

The J gene is TRBJ2-2, the V gene TRBV6-6; 11 bases match TRBD2. Per the germline V gene, CDR1 is MNHNY and CDR2 is SVGAGI (reference sequence). The CDR3 contains 16 residues. Losses at the gene ends were 6 bases for V and 5 bases for J; bases not matched to a gene: 8. DNA of the CDR3: TGTGCCAGCAGATATCCGGGACTAGCGGTGACCGGGGAGCTGTTTTTT. Amino acid sequence: CASRYPGLAVTGELFF.

This sequence joins TRBV5-1 and TRBJ2-7, with TRBD2 matching over 13 bases. This CDR3 has 17 amino acids. V dropped 4 bases and J dropped 2; count of bases not matched to a gene: 9. The V gene's germline CDR1 is SGHRS and CDR2 YFSETQ. The CDR3 nucleotides read TGCGCCAGCAGCCCCGATGCCGGGACTAGCGGGACCTACGAGCAGTACTTC. Its protein is CASSPDAGTSGTYEQYF.

The chain recombines TRBV6-6 with TRBJ1-2, with D uncertain. V gave up 5 bases and J gave up 9 bases, with 7 bases separating them. The CDR3 has 10 residues. The germline V gene encodes CDR1 MNHNY and CDR2 SVGAGI (reference sequence). CDR3 nucleotide sequence: TGTGCCAGCAGTGGGTTGAGCTACACCTTC. Translated, it gives CASSGLSYTF.

The chain is built from TRBV28 and TRBJ1-6, with D perhaps matching TRBD1 (5 bases). Germline assignment: CDR1 MDHEN and CDR2 SYDVKM. V lost 3 bases and J 2 bases, leaving 8 bases between the germline ends. The CDR3 is 15 amino acids. In DNA form, the CDR3 reads TGTGCCAGCAGTTTCGGGGACGCCTATAATTCACCCCTCCACTTT. Translation: CASSFGDAYNSPLHF.

This clone was observed a single time. The V call is TRBV30, the J call TRBJ1-2; D is unclear. Germline V lookup: CDR1 GTSNPN, CDR2 SVGIG (reference sequence). V was shortened by 5 bases and J by 2 bases, with 9 bases between the two germline ends. The CDR3 covers 12 residues. CDR3 protein: CAWGNSNYGYTF. CDR3 nucleotides: TGTGCCTGGGGGAATTCCAACTATGGCTACACCTTC.

The V gene is TRBV6-5, the J gene TRBJ1-6; D uncertain. Germline V gives CDR1 MNHEY, CDR2 SVGAGI. Trimming removed 3 bases at V and 9 bases at J, with 6 bases between. This CDR3 has 12 residues. For the CDR3, the DNA is TGTGCCAGCAGTTATTTAGCTTCACCCCTCCACTTT. Its protein product is CASSYLASPLHF.

This clone was seen more than once but under ten times. The DNA for the CDR3 is TGTGCCAGCAGTGAGGAAGTTGGCTACACCTTC. Translated, it gives CASSEEVGYTF. The rearrangement joins TRBV2 to TRBJ1-2; D uncertain. The germline gives CDR1 SNHLY, CDR2 FYNNEI. V lost 3 bases, J lost 7 bases, and 6 bases lay in between. The CDR3 covers 11 residues.

The J gene is TRBJ2-3, the V gene TRBV5-4; TRBD1 aligns across 7 bases. J lost 4 bases, V lost 1 base, and 6 bases had no gene match. The CDR3 has 15 amino acids. Looked up from germline, CDR1 is SGHNT and CDR2 is YYREEE (reference sequence). CDR3 sequence (DNA): TGTGCCAGCAGCTTGAGTGACAGGGTGGCAGATACGCAGTATTTT. Translating it yields CASSLSDRVADTQYF.

The rearrangement uses TRBV5-1 and TRBJ2-7; possible D gene TRBD1, 8 bases. Germline values: CDR1 SGHRS, CDR2 YFSETQ. This CDR3 spans 14 amino acids. V shed 4 bases and J shed 5 bases, with 16 bases lying between them. CDR3 protein: CASSHGQGGHEQYF. CDR3 DNA: TGCGCCAGCAGCCACGGACAGGGAGGGCACGAGCAGTACTTC.

The genes are TRBV18 and TRBJ2-7; D gene uncertain. Germline V gives CDR1 KGHSH, CDR2 LQKENI. V dropped 5 bases and J dropped 4 bases, with 12 bases sitting between them. The CDR3 has 13 residues. As DNA, the CDR3 is TGTGCCAGCTCAGTCGGAGCAGCATACGAGCAGTACTTC. Translation: CASSVGAAYEQYF.

This sequence joins TRBV28 and TRBJ1-2; no definite D call. The ends were cut back, 4 bases at V and 4 bases at J, with 16 bases in the middle. Germline assignment: CDR1 MDHEN and CDR2 SYDVKM. This CDR3 contains 15 residues. CDR3 bases: TGTGCCAGCAGTTCGTCTTCAAGGGCACTCTATGGCTACACCTTC. The encoded protein is CASSSSSRALYGYTF.

The V and J genes are TRBV11-2 and TRBJ2-2; D gene unclear. Germline loops: CDR1 SGHAT, CDR2 FQNNGV. The CDR3 runs 13 residues. Trimming pared 1 base from V and 10 bases from J, leaving 10 bases between. The chain's CDR3 is CASSLVLVPELFF. CDR3 DNA sequence: TGTGCCAGCAGCTTAGTCCTTGTCCCGGAGCTGTTTTTT. Variable domain in full (rest from reference TRBV11-2 and TRBJ2-2): EAGVAQSPRYKIIEKRQSVAFWCNPISGHATLYWYQQILGQGPKLLIQFQNNGVVDDSQLPKDRFSAERLKGVDSTLKIQPAKLEDSAVYLCASSLVLVPELFFGEGSRLTVL.

This clone has a single count. V gene TRBV6-1 combines with J gene TRBJ2-3; TRBD2 is a possible D gene (5 bases). The V gene lost 8 bases and the J gene lost 1 base, with 16 bases spanning the gap. Germline CDR1 MNHNS, CDR2 SASEGT. The CDR3 sequence is 15 residues long. The CDR3 loop is CASDLGGRGTDTQYF. CDR3 sequence (DNA): TGTGCCAGCGACCTTGGCGGGCGGGGCACAGATACGCAGTATTTT.

The rearrangement joins TRBV29-1 to TRBJ2-7; D assignment may be TRBD1 or TRBD2 (5 bases each). V was pared by 0 bases and J by 1 base, with 16 bases between. The CDR3 spans 16 residues. Germline V gene data show CDR1 as SQVTM and CDR2 as ANQGSEA. As DNA, the CDR3 is TGCAGCGTTGAAGAGGACACCCTTGAGGGTTCCTACGAGCAGTACTTC. It specifies CSVEEDTLEGSYEQYF.

This chain connects TRBV27 to TRBJ2-3; weak D call: TRBD1 (5 bases). V lost 4 bases and J lost 7, with 9 bases in between. The CDR3 is 12 amino acids. Germline CDR1 and CDR2: MNHEY and SMNVEV (reference sequence). The CDR3 region is CASSSDSHTQYF. CDR3 in DNA: TGTGCCAGCAGTTCCGACAGTCATACGCAGTATTTT.

The chain is built from TRBV30 and TRBJ2-7; TRBD2 matches 7 bases. Germline-derived CDR1 and CDR2 are GTSNPN and SVGIG (reference sequence). The CDR3 runs 13 residues. J lost 0 bases, V lost 8 bases, and 7 bases had no gene match. The CDR3 nucleotides are TGTGCCGGGGGGAGGGACCCCTCCTACGAGCAGTACTTC. Its translation is CAGGRDPSYEQYF.

The V call is TRBV21-1, the J call TRBJ2-4; TRBD1 is the table's D call and was not checked against the DNA. TRBV21-1 is an annotated pseudogene. This CDR3 region has 18 residues. CDR3 bases: TGTGCCAGCAGCAAAGAAAAATCCCAGGCATCAGCCAAAAACATTCAGTACTTC. This codes for CASSKEKSQASAKNIQYF.

This clone was recorded a few times. The rearrangement links TRBV4-1 to TRBJ1-4; a possible D gene is TRBD1 (5 bases). The germline V and J ends were trimmed by 0 bases and 12 bases, with 17 bases remaining between them. CDR1 and CDR2 from the germline V gene are MGHRA and YSYEKL. The CDR3 runs to 15 residues. The CDR3 reads CASSQEAAGRQELFF. CDR3 in DNA: TGCGCCAGCAGCCAAGAAGCGGCAGGGAGGCAAGAACTGTTTTTT.

The chain uses TRBV18 and TRBJ1-5; D is perhaps TRBD1 (6 bases). Looked up from germline, CDR1 is KGHSH and CDR2 is LQKENI. The CDR3 runs to 17 residues. The V end lost 1 base, the J end lost 3 bases, and 16 bases lay between the germline ends. The CDR3 is CASSPLGGAGHNQPQHF. CDR3 coding DNA: TGTGCCAGCTCACCACTGGGGGGGGCGGGCCACAATCAGCCCCAGCATTTT.

In DNA form, the CDR3 reads TGTGCCAGCCGGATAGGCGGATCCTACGAGCAGTACTTC. It codes for CASRIGGSYEQYF. V gene TRBV2 combines with J gene TRBJ2-7; D gene ambiguous. V was pared by 8 bases and J by 1 base, with 12 bases between. The CDR3 has 13 amino acids. Germline V lookup: CDR1 SNHLY, CDR2 FYNNEI. Based on the CDR3 plus reference TRBV2 and TRBJ2-7, the full variable domain is EPEVTQTPSHQVTQMGQEVILRCVPISNHLYFYWYRQILGQKVEFLVSFYNNEISEKSEIFDDQFSVERPDGSNFTLKIRSTKLEDSAMYFCASRIGGSYEQYFGPGTRLTVT.

This rearrangement joins TRBV7-9 to TRBJ2-3; D uncertain. This CDR3 contains 12 residues. CDR1 and CDR2 (germline): SEHNR, FQNEAQ (reference sequence). The germline V and J ends were trimmed by 5 bases and 2 bases, with 5 bases remaining between them. This chain's CDR3 is CASSRYTDTQYF. Here the CDR3 DNA reads TGTGCCAGCAGCCGGTACACAGATACGCAGTATTTT.

The J gene is TRBJ2-3, the V gene TRBV18; TRBD2 matches 7 bases. CDR3 length: 16 residues. Germline loops: CDR1 KGHSH, CDR2 LQKENI. Trimming at V came to 3 bases and at J to 0 bases, leaving 6 bases not matched to a gene. CDR3 coding DNA: TGTGCCAGCTCACCCGGACTAGTAGGGAGCACAGATACGCAGTATTTT. It yields the protein CASSPGLVGSTDTQYF.